This TCR beta chain was captured in a study of control samples from healthy donors and cancer patients. Generated by immunoSEQ multiplex PCR, the TCRdb table keeps only in-frame clones and is missing some. The sample has approximately 190,000 clones. The clonotype was recovered from a woman in her twenties or thirties in good health. The sequenced sample was blood.

The CDR3 sequence is CASSLVRGDYNEQFF. As DNA, the CDR3 is TGCGCCAGCAGCTTGGTACGGGGCGATTACAATGAGCAGTTCTTC. The chain employs TRBV5-1 and TRBJ2-1; D may correspond to TRBD1 or TRBD2 (5 bases each). Trimming shortened V by 0 bases and J by 4 bases, and 11 bases separated the two germline ends. CDR1 SGHRS and CDR2 YFSETQ come from the germline V gene. CDR3 length: 15 amino acids.